Following are 14 T cell receptor beta chains from one sample sequenced in a study of shared clonotypes between healthy human individuals. Terminally differentiated effector memory CD45RA+ cells were left out of the naive CD8 fraction, which was CD45RO-negative and positively selected for CCR7. Sequenced by immunoSEQ multiplex PCR; TCRdb stores in-frame clones only, minus some. The sample carries roughly 590,000 clones, around 95% recorded once. Sequenced input: naive CD8+ T cells sorted from blood. The receptors were sampled from a woman aged 25 to 45 in good health.

This chain's CDR3 is CASSSPPGVSSCSYGYTF. The CDR3 DNA sequence: TGTGCCAGCAGCTCCCCCCCAGGGGTCTCCTCGTGTTCCTATGGCTACACCTTC. V usage is TRBV5-6 and J usage is TRBJ1-2, with D perhaps matching TRBD1 (6 bases). Deletions cut 3 bases from V and 4 bases from J, with 25 bases between. The CDR3 totals 18 residues. CDR1 is SGHDT and CDR2 is YYEEEE in the germline V gene.

In this sample, this clone turned up once. The identical CDR3 is also encoded by other nucleotide sequences in the sample. The rearrangement links TRBV4-2 to TRBJ1-1; D unclear. V was trimmed by 1 base and J by 2 bases, leaving 5 bases between them. The CDR3 is made up of 13 amino acids. The germline V gene has CDR1 LGHNA and CDR2 YNFKEQ. CDR3 nucleotides: TGTGCCAGCAGCCAAGTCGGAAACACTGAAGCTTTCTTT. It codes for CASSQVGNTEAFF.

The J gene is TRBJ2-1, the V gene TRBV29-1; tentatively, D is TRBD2 (5 bases). V lost 7 bases and J 0 bases, leaving 13 bases between the germline ends. There are 14 residues in the CDR3. Germline V CDR1 and CDR2: SQVTM, ANQGSEA. The DNA of the CDR3 is TGCAGCGCCCAAGCCACTAGCTCCTACAATGAGCAGTTCTTC. This sequence encodes CSAQATSSYNEQFF.

J is TRBJ2-1 and V is TRBV15, with a weak D call TRBD1 (6 bases). Trimming pared 3 bases from V and 3 bases from J, leaving 9 bases between. CDR3 length equals 14 residues. Germline lookup yields CDR1 LNHNV and CDR2 YYDKDF (reference sequence). Written as DNA, the CDR3 is TGTGCCACCAGCAGGGACAGAAACTACAATGAGCAGTTCTTC. Encoded protein: CATSRDRNYNEQFF. The full variable domain, rest sourced from reference TRBV15 and TRBJ2-1, is DAMVIQNPRYQVTQFGKPVTLSCSQTLNHNVMYWYQQKSSQAPKLLFHYYDKDFNNEADTPDNFQSRRPNTSFCFLDIRSPGLGDTAMYLCATSRDRNYNEQFFGPGTRLTVL.

On this clone itself: The same CDR3 can be traced to other DNA sequences in this sample. V usage is TRBV27 and J usage is TRBJ2-7, with D possibly TRBD2 on 6 matching bases. There are 13 residues in the CDR3. Germline V gene lookup returns CDR1 MNHEY and CDR2 SMNVEV (reference sequence). Trimming took 5 bases from V and 0 from J, leaving 8 bases between them. CDR3 loop: CASSHGSSYEQYF. For the CDR3, the DNA is TGTGCCAGCAGTCACGGGAGCTCCTACGAGCAGTACTTC.

The gene calls are TRBV19 and TRBJ2-3; 10 nucleotides agree with TRBD2. The CDR3 sequence is 15 residues long. From germline, CDR1 is LNHDA and CDR2 SQIVND (reference sequence). V lost 4 bases and J lost 4; bases outside the gene matches: 5. CDR3 in amino acids: CASSTSGRWADTQYF. In DNA form, the CDR3 reads TGTGCCAGTAGTACTAGCGGGAGATGGGCAGATACGCAGTATTTT. Based on the CDR3 plus reference TRBV19 and TRBJ2-3, the full variable domain is DGGITQSPKYLFRKEGQNVTLSCEQNLNHDAMYWYRQDPGQGLRLIYYSQIVNDFQKGDIAEGYSVSREKKESFPLTVTSAQKNPTAFYLCASSTSGRWADTQYFGPGTRLTVL.

V usage is TRBV5-4 and J usage is TRBJ1-1; D is undetermined. The germline V gene has CDR1 SGHNT and CDR2 YYREEE (reference sequence). This CDR3 contains 14 residues. Trimming stripped 4 bases from V and 1 base from J, with 11 bases between. CDR3 in amino acids: CASSLWAANTEAFF. CDR3 DNA: TGTGCCAGCAGCCTTTGGGCGGCGAACACTGAAGCTTTCTTT.

This clone was picked up one time. The rearrangement links TRBV19 to TRBJ2-5; D may correspond to TRBD1 or TRBD2 (5 bases each). The germline V gene has CDR1 LNHDA and CDR2 SQIVND (reference sequence). V lost 7 bases and J lost 4, with 19 bases in between. The CDR3 consists of 15 residues. Written as DNA, the CDR3 is TGTGCCAGTACCCCGGGGCAGGGTTCAAGAGAGACCCAGTACTTC. Translation gives CASTPGQGSRETQYF.

V usage is TRBV5-3 and J usage is TRBJ2-1; D unclear. TRBV5-3 is flagged as an ORF with uncertain function. The CDR3 runs 16 residues. The V end lost 1 base, the J end lost 8 bases, and 19 bases lay between the germline ends. The CDR3 DNA reads as TGTGCCAGAAGCTTGTTTTCGAAGGCCATATGGTATGAGCAGTTCTTC. It is translated as CARSLFSKAIWYEQFF.

This chain connects TRBV30 to TRBJ2-6; possibly TRBD2 for D (5 bases). The germline V gene has CDR1 GTSNPN and CDR2 SVGIG (reference sequence). The CDR3 has 16 amino acids. V dropped 1 base and J dropped 0 bases, with 10 bases sitting between them. CDR3 amino acids: CAWSGLPYSGANVLTF. The CDR3 DNA reads TGTGCCTGGAGTGGACTACCGTACTCTGGGGCCAACGTCCTGACTTTC.

V is TRBV28 and J is TRBJ2-2, with D perhaps matching TRBD2 (5 bases). The CDR3 consists of 17 residues. The V end was cut by 1 base, the J end by 5 bases, with 17 bases between. Per germline, CDR1 MDHEN and CDR2 SYDVKM. CDR3 in amino acids: CASSLFKLPSGTGELFF. CDR3 DNA: TGTGCCAGCAGTTTATTCAAACTCCCCTCGGGGACCGGGGAGCTGTTTTTT. Supplemented by reference TRBV28 and TRBJ2-2, the full variable domain reads DVKVTQSSRYLVKRTGEKVFLECVQDMDHENMFWYRQDPGLGLRLIYFSYDVKMKEKGDIPEGYSVSREKKERFSLILESASTNQTSMYLCASSLFKLPSGTGELFFGEGSRLTVL.

The chain couples TRBV28 to TRBJ2-7; D is uncertain. This CDR3 comprises 11 residues. V was pared by 2 bases and J by 5 bases, with 4 bases between. Germline CDR1 reads MDHEN; CDR2 reads SYDVKM. CDR3 sequence: CASSLNDEQYF. The CDR3 DNA sequence: TGTGCCAGCAGTTTAAACGACGAGCAGTACTTC.

The rearrangement joins TRBV30 to TRBJ1-1; no clear D. Germline V gene sequence: CDR1 GTSNPN, CDR2 SVGIG (reference sequence). CDR3 length: 13 amino acids. V lost 3 bases, J lost 6 bases, and 14 bases lay in between. This CDR3 reads CAWRVIDGAEAFF. The CDR3 region has the DNA TGTGCCTGGAGGGTGATTGATGGCGCTGAAGCTTTCTTT.

The chain couples TRBV15 to TRBJ1-5; tentative D call: TRBD1 (5 bases). Germline lookup yields CDR1 LNHNV and CDR2 YYDKDF (reference sequence). Trimming pared 0 bases from V and 5 bases from J, leaving 14 bases between. There are 16 residues in the CDR3. The chain's CDR3 is CATSRDPGWGDQPQHF. CDR3 DNA: TGTGCCACCAGCAGAGACCCAGGATGGGGCGATCAGCCCCAGCATTTT.